One sample yielded the 23 T cell receptor beta chains listed below, sequenced in a study of cytomegalovirus exposure and HLA in healthy donors (dated by TCRdb to the late 2010s). Libraries were prepared through the immunoSEQ multiplex PCR assay. TCRdb mirrors the immuneACCESS table, restricted to in-frame sequences. Some clones are absent from its copies; in checked studies, under half trace to an unresolved V gene, and the reason for the others is unknown. For this sample the table gives 85,000 to 90,000 clones, of which roughly 96% were detected only once. More than 0.65% of the sample comes from the top ten. The specimen sequenced was PBMCs. The receptor set was obtained from a man younger than 35 in good health and CMV-seronegative.

This clone was observed a single time. V gene TRBV27 combines with J gene TRBJ2-1; the match to TRBD1 covers 9 bases. This CDR3 is built from 13 residues. The germline CDR1 and CDR2 sequences are MNHEY and SMNVEV (reference sequence). The V segment lost 8 bases and the J segment 9 bases; nucleotides outside the gene matches: 8. The CDR3 is CASHRTGESEQFF. The CDR3 bases are TGTGCCAGCCATCGGACAGGGGAAAGTGAGCAGTTCTTC.

This clone was seen just once. The chain couples TRBV2 to TRBJ1-1; D gene ambiguous. Germline CDR1 and CDR2: SNHLY and FYNNEI. This CDR3 has 13 residues. Trimming cost V 7 bases and J 5 bases, with 14 bases left between them. CDR3: CASTSGLGTEAFF. The CDR3 coding sequence is TGTGCCAGCACTTCGGGATTAGGGACTGAAGCTTTCTTT. Together with reference TRBV2 and TRBJ1-1, the CDR3 gives the full variable domain: EPEVTQTPSHQVTQMGQEVILRCVPISNHLYFYWYRQILGQKVEFLVSFYNNEISEKSEIFDDQFSVERPDGSNFTLKIRSTKLEDSAMYFCASTSGLGTEAFFGQGTRLTVV.

The chain combines TRBV7-3 with TRBJ2-2, with a tentative D call TRBD1 (6 bases). The germline V gene encodes CDR1 SGHTA and CDR2 FQGTGA. V shed 4 bases and J shed 6 bases, with 12 bases lying between them. The CDR3 sequence is 14 residues long. The DNA of the CDR3 is TGTGCCAGCAGCTCGACAGGTCTTGCCGGGGAGCTGTTTTTT. It is translated as CASSSTGLAGELFF.

The chain joins TRBV25-1 to TRBJ2-3, with D perhaps matching TRBD2 (6 bases). Per germline, CDR1 MGHDK and CDR2 SYGVNS. CDR3 length equals 13 residues. With 8 bases removed from V and 2 bases from J, the gap between germline ends came to 11 bases. DNA of the CDR3: TGTGCCAGCGCTAGCGCCCACACAGATACGCAGTATTTT. Its translation: CASASAHTDTQYF.

This clone occurred once. V usage is TRBV6-1 and J usage is TRBJ2-1; D possibly corresponds to TRBD1 (6 bases). The CDR3 has 16 residues. The germline V and J ends were trimmed by 3 bases and 7 bases, with 19 bases remaining between them. Germline loops: CDR1 MNHNS, CDR2 SASEGT. The CDR3 bases are TGTGCCAGCAGTGATCTCCCCCGGGACACGAGAAATGAGCAGTTCTTC. Its protein is CASSDLPRDTRNEQFF.

V is TRBV6-5 and J is TRBJ1-1; a possible D gene is TRBD1 (6 bases). The germline gives CDR1 MNHEY, CDR2 SVGAGI. The ends were cut back, 6 bases at V and 10 bases at J, with 18 bases in the middle. This CDR3 has 13 residues. The DNA for the CDR3 is TGTGCCAGCAGAAAACAGGGCTCGGGCCGAGCTTTCTTT. The encoded protein is CASRKQGSGRAFF.

The rearrangement joins TRBV10-3 to TRBJ2-2; 8 bases are a match to TRBD1. This CDR3 has 20 residues. V shed 4 bases and J 0 bases; nucleotides not matched to a gene: 16. CDR1 ENHRY and CDR2 SYGVKD come from the germline V gene. CDR3 residues: CAISVSGTGLPGANTGELFF. The CDR3 nucleotides are TGTGCCATCAGTGTTTCCGGGACAGGCCTCCCCGGGGCGAACACCGGGGAGCTGTTTTTT.

The chain employs TRBV7-9 and TRBJ1-2; the D gene is possibly TRBD1 (6 bases). Germline values: CDR1 SEHNR, CDR2 FQNEAQ (reference sequence). V was shortened by 3 bases and J by 0 bases, with 11 bases between the two germline ends. This CDR3 region has 15 residues. The CDR3 here is CASSFDRLANYGYTF. DNA for the CDR3: TGTGCCAGCAGCTTCGACAGGTTAGCTAACTATGGCTACACCTTC. Supplemented by reference TRBV7-9 and TRBJ1-2, the full variable domain reads DTGVSQNPRHKITKRGQNVTFRCDPISEHNRLYWYRQTLGQGPEFLTYFQNEAQLEKSRLLSDRFSAERPKGSFSTLEIQRTEQGDSAMYLCASSFDRLANYGYTFGSGTRLTVV.

The chain employs TRBV19 and TRBJ1-3; D remains ambiguous. V lost 7 bases to trimming and J lost 2 bases, with 6 bases between them. Germline lookup yields CDR1 LNHDA and CDR2 SQIVND (reference sequence). This CDR3 has 12 residues. CDR3 loop: CASTVTGNTIYF. The DNA for the CDR3 is TGTGCCAGTACAGTAACTGGAAACACCATATATTTT. Using reference TRBV19 and TRBJ1-3 for the parts outside the CDR3, the full variable domain is DGGITQSPKYLFRKEGQNVTLSCEQNLNHDAMYWYRQDPGQGLRLIYYSQIVNDFQKGDIAEGYSVSREKKESFPLTVTSAQKNPTAFYLCASTVTGNTIYFGEGSWLTVV.

The rearrangement uses TRBV5-5 and TRBJ2-7, with D possibly matching TRBD1 (6 bases). The V gene's germline CDR1 is SGHKS and CDR2 YYEKEE (reference sequence). V was trimmed by 0 bases and J by 3 bases, leaving 13 bases between them. The CDR3 totals 15 residues. CDR3 residues: CASSLGQGHNYEQYV. CDR3 nucleotide sequence: TGTGCCAGCAGCTTGGGTCAGGGACACAACTACGAGCAGTACGTC.

J is TRBJ1-2 and V is TRBV19; 7 bases match TRBD1. This CDR3 is 16 amino acids long. With V trimmed by 4 bases and J by 2 bases, 10 bases remained unmatched. Germline CDR1 and CDR2: LNHDA and SQIVND (reference sequence). CDR3 amino acids: CASSTTLGQANYGYTF. The CDR3 DNA reads as TGTGCCAGTAGTACCACCCTTGGACAGGCGAACTATGGCTACACCTTC.

The count of this clone is one. Compared with germline, one end of the junction differs, possibly owing to a read error. The gene calls are TRBV7-7 and TRBJ2-3, with 13 bases aligning to TRBD2. Looked up from germline, CDR1 is SSHAT and CDR2 is FNYEAQ (reference sequence). The CDR3 is 16 residues long. CDR3 coding DNA: TGTGCTAGCAGCGTCGGACTAGCGGGAGCTGGAGATACGCAGTATTTT. Translation: CASSVGLAGAGDTQYF. The full variable domain, its missing parts supplied by reference TRBV7-7 and TRBJ2-3, is GAGVSQSPRYKVTKRGQDVTLRCDPISSHATLYWYQQALGQGPEFLTYFNYEAQPDKSGLPSDRFSAERPEGSISTLTIQRTEQRDSAMYRCASSVGLAGAGDTQYFGPGTRLTVL.

The chain employs TRBV19 and TRBJ2-1, with 7 positions matching TRBD2. Germline CDR1 reads LNHDA; CDR2 reads SQIVND (reference sequence). This CDR3 has 17 amino acids. The V and J ends lost 1 base and 2 bases, in that order; junction bases with no gene match: 8. Written as DNA, the CDR3 is TGTGCCAGTAGTATAGGGGCGGGAGCTCCCCCCTACAATGAGCAGTTCTTC. Amino acids: CASSIGAGAPPYNEQFF.

Only one count was recorded for this clone. V and J are TRBV11-2 and TRBJ2-1; TRBD1 aligns across 7 bases. The CDR3 runs to 13 residues. Germline V gene data show CDR1 as SGHAT and CDR2 as FQNNGV. V lost 6 bases and J lost 4; bases outside the gene matches: 3. The CDR3 region has the DNA TGTGCCAGCAGGCGGACAGGTTACAATGAGCAGTTCTTC. It encodes CASRRTGYNEQFF.

This sequence joins TRBV2 and TRBJ2-5, with 7 bases that match TRBD1. The V and J ends lost 6 bases and 1 base, in that order; junction bases with no gene match: 8. The CDR3 totals 15 residues. Germline loops: CDR1 SNHLY, CDR2 FYNNEI. The CDR3 here is CASSPRGQSQETQYF. In nucleotides, the CDR3 is TGTGCCAGCAGCCCCCGGGGACAGAGCCAAGAGACCCAGTACTTC.

The chain employs TRBV4-3 and TRBJ1-4; tentatively, D is TRBD1 (5 bases). The CDR3 loop spans 15 amino acids. Trimming pared 6 bases from V and 3 bases from J, leaving 14 bases between. The germline V gene has CDR1 LGHNA and CDR2 YSLEER. The CDR3 here is CASRHDSSSNEKLFF. Here the CDR3 DNA reads TGCGCCAGCAGACACGACAGCTCTTCTAATGAAAAACTGTTTTTT.

The chain is built from TRBV11-3 and TRBJ2-1; possibly TRBD2 for D (7 bases). The CDR3 covers 11 residues. Germline values: CDR1 SGHNT, CDR2 YENEEA. Trimming took off 8 bases at V and 10 bases at J, with 12 bases between the two ends. CDR3 amino acids: CASSSGGEQFF. The CDR3 bases are TGTGCCAGCTCATCGGGGGGCGAGCAGTTCTTC. The complete variable domain, with remaining parts taken from reference TRBV11-3 and TRBJ2-1, reads EAGVVQSPRYKIIEKKQPVAFWCNPISGHNTLYWYLQNLGQGPELLIRYENEEAVDDSQLPKDRFSAERLKGVDSTLKIQPAELGDSAVYLCASSSGGEQFFGPGTRLTVL.

The rearrangement links TRBV7-9 to TRBJ2-1; no definite D call. The CDR3 is 14 amino acids. The V and J ends lost 5 bases and 5 bases respectively, with 13 bases between them. Germline V gives CDR1 SEHNR, CDR2 FQNEAQ (reference sequence). CDR3 protein: CASSPPPDNNEQFF. The DNA for the CDR3 is TGTGCCAGCAGCCCCCCCCCAGATAACAATGAGCAGTTCTTC.

This clone was counted a single time. V and J are TRBV27 and TRBJ2-1, with 10 bases fitting TRBD2. This CDR3 comprises 18 residues. Losses at the gene ends were 3 bases for V and 5 bases for J; bases not matched to a gene: 13. Germline V gene sequence: CDR1 MNHEY, CDR2 SMNVEV (reference sequence). DNA of the CDR3: TGTGCCAGCAGTTTTTTTGCGACTGGGACTAGCGCAAACAATGAGCAGTTCTTC. This translates into CASSFFATGTSANNEQFF.

For the CDR3, the DNA is TGTGCCAGTAGTGCGCCCCTCAACTATGGCTACACCTTC. Amino acids: CASSAPLNYGYTF. This sequence joins TRBV19 and TRBJ1-2, with D unresolved. V lost 5 bases and J lost 2, with 9 bases in between. The CDR3 is 13 amino acids. The germline gives CDR1 LNHDA, CDR2 SQIVND (reference sequence).

The V gene is TRBV6-1, the J gene TRBJ2-7, with 8 nucleotides matching TRBD1. CDR1 and CDR2 from the germline V gene are MNHNS and SASEGT. V was clipped by 4 bases and J by 5 bases; unmatched bases: 7. CDR3 length equals 14 residues. The CDR3 region is CASSALGQGHEQYF. As DNA, the CDR3 is TGTGCCAGCAGTGCACTCGGACAGGGCCACGAGCAGTACTTC.

V gene TRBV6-1 combines with J gene TRBJ1-1, with 9 bases aligning to TRBD1. The CDR3 consists of 15 residues. Germline CDR1 and CDR2: MNHNS and SASEGT. After removal of 8 bases from V and 0 bases from J, the junction contained 7 bases not matched to a gene. The CDR3 loop reads CASGKDRGMNTEAFF. DNA of the CDR3: TGTGCCAGCGGCAAGGACAGGGGAATGAACACTGAAGCTTTCTTT.

J is TRBJ1-2 and V is TRBV9, with 9 positions matching TRBD1. This CDR3 contains 19 residues. Germline assignment: CDR1 SGDLS and CDR2 YYNGEE. J lost 4 bases, V lost 4 bases, and 20 bases had no gene match. The chain's CDR3 is CASSSNRPGQGSSGYGYTF. Written as DNA, the CDR3 is TGTGCCAGCAGCTCAAACCGTCCGGGACAGGGTTCCTCTGGCTATGGCTACACCTTC.